This TCR beta chain was recovered during a study of long-term antiretroviral therapy in people with HIV. Germline CDR1 and CDR2: SGDLS and YYNGEE. There are 11 residues in the CDR3. The V gene lost 3 bases and the J gene lost 10 bases, with 8 bases spanning the gap. Every one of the donors gave at least one pre-ART PBMC sample and at least two post-ART PBMC samples. Investigators performed immunoSEQ version v3.0 at survey level. Sequencing was directed toward about 40,000-50,000 T-cell genomes in each sample. Sequenced by immunoSEQ multiplex PCR; TCRdb stores in-frame clones only, minus some. The sample lists 35,000 to 45,000 clones; around 85% were seen once.

V usage is TRBV9 and J usage is TRBJ2-1; possibly TRBD2 for D (5 bases). The origin of this receptor is a man aged 18 to 29 with HIV. This sample comprised unsorted PBMCs, obtained 2.2 years after starting antiretroviral therapy. CDR3 nucleotides: TGTGCCAGCAGCGGGAGGAGGGAGCAGTTCTTC. This sequence encodes CASSGRREQFF.